This T cell receptor (beta chain) appears in the sequencing data of a study of response to subunit inactivated influenza vaccine. Findings and limits, study-wide: The authors proposed limited new T cell recruitment per seasonal influenza vaccination.

A word on this clonotype: Antigen: not known.

V gave up 5 bases and J gave up 2 bases, with 30 bases separating them. This CDR3 comprises 20 residues. Using its own MiXCR run on the RT-PCR reads, TCRdb lists one record per CDR3 protein. The sample has about 160,000 distinct CDR3 sequences, about a tenth seen once. The receptor was isolated from a man over 45 who received an inactivated influenza vaccine. The V gene is TRBV12-3 or TRBV12-4, the J gene TRBJ1-2; possible D gene TRBD1, 5 bases. Source: non-naive T cells sorted from PBMCs, taken about 40 days after vaccination. The CDR3 DNA sequence: TGTGCCAGCAGTCCCCGCCGACAAAGGGTCGGCAGGGCGGCGAACTATGGCTACACCTTC. Translating it yields CASSPRRQRVGRAANYGYTF.